This TCR beta chain was retrieved from a study of control samples from healthy donors and cancer patients. V lost 8 bases and J 5 bases, leaving 22 bases between the germline ends. The CDR3 loop spans 16 amino acids. Germline V CDR1 and CDR2: LNHDA, SQIVND (reference sequence). Clones were sequenced by immunoSEQ multiplex PCR, and TCRdb holds only the in-frame ones, with some missing. The top ten hold around 1.3% of the sample, which has 90,000 or so clones, roughly 86% seen once. This TCR was recovered from a woman aged 45-65 years in good health. V and J are TRBV19 and TRBJ2-1; D may be TRBD2 (6 bases). Specimen: blood. DNA for the CDR3: TGTGCCAGTCAAGAGGAGGGGCGGTGGGACCACAATGAGCAGTTCTTC. As protein: CASQEEGRWDHNEQFF. The full variable domain, in which reference TRBV19 and TRBJ2-1 provide the parts outside the CDR3, is DGGITQSPKYLFRKEGQNVTLSCEQNLNHDAMYWYRQDPGQGLRLIYYSQIVNDFQKGDIAEGYSVSREKKESFPLTVTSAQKNPTAFYLCASQEEGRWDHNEQFFGPGTRLTVL.